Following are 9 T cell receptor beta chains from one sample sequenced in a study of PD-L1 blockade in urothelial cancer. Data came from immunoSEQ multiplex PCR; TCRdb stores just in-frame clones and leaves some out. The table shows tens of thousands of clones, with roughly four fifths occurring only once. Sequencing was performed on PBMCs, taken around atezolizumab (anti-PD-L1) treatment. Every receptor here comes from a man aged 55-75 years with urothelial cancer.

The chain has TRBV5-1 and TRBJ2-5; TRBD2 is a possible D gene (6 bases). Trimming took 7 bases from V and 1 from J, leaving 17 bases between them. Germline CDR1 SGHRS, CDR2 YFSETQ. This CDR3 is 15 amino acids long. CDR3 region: CASGQSRGTQETQYF. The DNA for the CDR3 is TGCGCCAGCGGTCAATCCCGGGGGACCCAAGAGACCCAGTACTTC.

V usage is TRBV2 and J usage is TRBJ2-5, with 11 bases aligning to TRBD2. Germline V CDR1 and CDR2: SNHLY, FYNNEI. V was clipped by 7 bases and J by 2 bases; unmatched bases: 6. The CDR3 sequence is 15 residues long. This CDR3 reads CASKRRLAGQETQYF. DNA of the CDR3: TGTGCCAGCAAGCGACGACTAGCGGGACAAGAGACCCAGTACTTC.

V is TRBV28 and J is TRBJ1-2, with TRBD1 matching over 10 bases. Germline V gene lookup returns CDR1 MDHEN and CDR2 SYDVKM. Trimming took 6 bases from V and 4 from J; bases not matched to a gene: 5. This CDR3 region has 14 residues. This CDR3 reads CASRGDRGGYGYTF. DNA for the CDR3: TGTGCCAGCAGGGGGGACAGGGGAGGCTATGGCTACACCTTC.

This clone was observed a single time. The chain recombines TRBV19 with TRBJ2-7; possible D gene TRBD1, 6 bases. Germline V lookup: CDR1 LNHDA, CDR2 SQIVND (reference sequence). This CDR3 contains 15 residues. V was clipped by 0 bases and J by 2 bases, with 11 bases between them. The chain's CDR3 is CASSIDLDRPYEQYF. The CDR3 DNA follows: TGTGCCAGTAGTATAGACCTAGACAGGCCCTACGAGCAGTACTTC.

CDR3 residues: CAWSAHPEEGLTDTQYF. The CDR3 DNA follows: TGTGCCTGGAGTGCCCACCCGGAGGAGGGATTAACAGATACGCAGTATTTT. V and J are TRBV30 and TRBJ2-3; a weak D match, TRBD2 (6 bases). The V gene lost 1 base and the J gene lost 3 bases, with 20 bases spanning the gap. CDR1 is GTSNPN and CDR2 is SVGIG in the germline V gene (reference sequence). There are 17 residues in the CDR3.

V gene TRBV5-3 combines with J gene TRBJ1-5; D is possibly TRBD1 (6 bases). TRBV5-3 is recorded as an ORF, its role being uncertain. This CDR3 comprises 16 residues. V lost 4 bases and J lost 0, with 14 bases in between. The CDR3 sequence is CARSPTDRISNQPQHF. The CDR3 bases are TGTGCCAGAAGCCCGACCGACAGGATTAGCAATCAGCCCCAGCATTTT.

CDR3 DNA: TGTGCCAGCAGCTTTGGGAACAGGGTAGACGAAAAACTGTTTTTT. Translation: CASSFGNRVDEKLFF. The rearrangement joins TRBV7-2 to TRBJ1-4, with D perhaps TRBD1 (6 bases). The CDR3 length is 15 residues. In germline, CDR1 is SGHTA, CDR2 FQGNSA. Trimming took off 3 bases at V and 8 bases at J, with 16 bases between the two ends.

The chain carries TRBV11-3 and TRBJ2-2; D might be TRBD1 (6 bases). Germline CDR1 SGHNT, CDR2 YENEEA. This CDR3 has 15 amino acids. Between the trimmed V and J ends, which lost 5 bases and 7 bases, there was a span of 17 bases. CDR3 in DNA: TGTGCCAGCAGCCTACGACAGGATGGCGACGGGGAGCTGTTTTTT. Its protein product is CASSLRQDGDGELFF.

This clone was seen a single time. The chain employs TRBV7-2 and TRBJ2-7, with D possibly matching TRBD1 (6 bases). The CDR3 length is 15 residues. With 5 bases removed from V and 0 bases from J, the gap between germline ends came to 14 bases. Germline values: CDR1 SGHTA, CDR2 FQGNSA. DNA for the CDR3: TGTGCCAGCAGCCGTGGGGGACAACACTCCTACGAGCAGTACTTC. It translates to CASSRGGQHSYEQYF.